Listed here are 29 T cell receptor beta chains from one sample, sequenced in a study of CD8+ T cells in alopecia areata. Following extraction, RNA underwent reverse transcription to cDNA, which served as the sequencing template. Profiling relied on immunoSEQ multiplex PCR, and the TCRdb table lists in-frame clones only, not all of them. This sample has over 110,000 clones, with approximately 50% found just once. Sample: CD4+ T cells sorted from blood, taken at week 0. All receptors derive from a human donor with alopecia areata.

The rearrangement uses TRBV30 and TRBJ2-7; unclear D gene. Germline CDR1 and CDR2: GTSNPN and SVGIG (reference sequence). This CDR3 region has 12 residues. With 3 bases removed from V and 3 bases from J, the gap between germline ends came to 9 bases. CDR3 sequence: CAWSPGLYEQYF. The DNA for the CDR3 is TGTGCCTGGAGCCCCGGTCTCTACGAGCAGTACTTC. Based on the CDR3 plus reference TRBV30 and TRBJ2-7, the full variable domain is SQTIHQWPATLVQPVGSPLSLECTVEGTSNPNLYWYRQAAGRGLQLLFYSVGIGQISSEVPQNLSASRPQDRQFILSSKKLLLSDSGFYLCAWSPGLYEQYFGPGTRLTVT.

The genes are TRBV5-1 and TRBJ2-1; 8 bases are a match to TRBD1. The germline V gene encodes CDR1 SGHRS and CDR2 YFSETQ. The V gene end was trimmed by 1 base and the J gene end by 8 bases; junction bases not matched to a gene: 8. The CDR3 covers 15 residues. The CDR3 DNA is TGCGCCAGCAGCTTGTATGGGGACAGGTCCCATGAGCAGTTCTTC. Translation: CASSLYGDRSHEQFF.

This chain joins TRBV7-8 and TRBJ2-7, with 11 positions matching TRBD1. Unmatched junction bases numbered 1, after V lost 3 bases and J lost 3 bases. Per the germline V gene, CDR1 is SGHVS and CDR2 is FQNEAQ. This CDR3 comprises 14 residues. CDR3 nucleotide sequence: TGTGCCAGCAGCTTCGGGACAGGGGGCTACGAGCAGTACTTC. Amino acids: CASSFGTGGYEQYF. Complete variable domain (other parts from reference TRBV7-8 and TRBJ2-7): GAGVSQSPRYKVAKRGQDVALRCDPISGHVSLFWYQQALGQGPEFLTYFQNEAQLDKSGLPSDRFFAERPEGSVSTLKIQRTQQEDSAVYLCASSFGTGGYEQYFGPGTRLTVT.

The count of this clone is one. The J gene is TRBJ2-7, the V gene TRBV7-8, with 7 bases matching TRBD1. V shed 5 bases, J shed 7 bases, and the junction held 8 bases outside the gene matches. The CDR3 runs to 13 residues. Germline CDR1 reads SGHVS; CDR2 reads FQNEAQ. Written as DNA, the CDR3 is TGTGCCAGCAGCACCGACAGGGCCGGGGAGCAGTACTTC. It specifies CASSTDRAGEQYF.

This clone has only one observation. V is TRBV10-3 and J is TRBJ1-1, with 7 nucleotides matching TRBD1. The trim removed 5 bases at V and 3 bases at J, leaving 6 bases unmatched. Looked up from germline, CDR1 is ENHRY and CDR2 is SYGVKD. This CDR3 has 14 amino acids. The CDR3 reads CAISRTGGDTEAFF. The CDR3 bases are TGTGCCATCAGTAGGACAGGCGGGGACACTGAAGCTTTCTTT.

This rearrangement joins TRBV5-6 to TRBJ2-5, with D unresolved. V shed 2 bases and J shed 6 bases, with 5 bases lying between them. The CDR3 runs to 11 residues. Germline-derived CDR1 and CDR2 are SGHDT and YYEEEE. CDR3 bases: TGTGCCAGCAGCTTTGACCAGACCCAGTACTTC. It is translated as CASSFDQTQYF.

The chain has TRBV5-1 and TRBJ2-5; 8 bases agree with TRBD1. The germline gives CDR1 SGHRS, CDR2 YFSETQ. The CDR3 is 14 amino acids. The V and J ends lost 4 bases and 4 bases, in that order; junction bases with no gene match: 6. The CDR3 reads CASSPRTGLETQYF. CDR3 sequence (DNA): TGCGCCAGCAGCCCGCGGACAGGGTTAGAGACCCAGTACTTC.

V gene TRBV2 combines with J gene TRBJ2-3, with D possibly being TRBD2 (6 bases). CDR3 length: 15 residues. In germline, CDR1 is SNHLY, CDR2 FYNNEI. V was trimmed by 5 bases and J by 5 bases, leaving 17 bases between them. CDR3 DNA: TGTGCCAGCAGTCCTACGGTTACCGGGAGAGATACGCAGTATTTT. Amino acids: CASSPTVTGRDTQYF.

The chain employs TRBV7-2 and TRBJ2-1; TRBD2 matches at 9 bases. This CDR3 spans 17 amino acids. Germline CDR1 is SGHTA and CDR2 is FQGNSA. The J segment lost 9 bases and the V segment lost 5 bases, leaving 17 bases of the junction unmatched. The CDR3 spells CASSPTLRAGGGSEQFF. Written as DNA, the CDR3 is TGTGCCAGCAGCCCCACGCTTAGAGCGGGAGGAGGGAGTGAGCAGTTCTTC. Drawing the rest from reference TRBV7-2 and TRBJ2-1, the complete variable domain is GAGVSQSPSNKVTEKGKDVELRCDPISGHTALYWYRQSLGQGLEFLIYFQGNSAPDKSGLPSDRFSAERTGGSVSTLTIQRTQQEDSAVYLCASSPTLRAGGGSEQFFGPGTRLTVL.

The chain couples TRBV5-1 to TRBJ2-1; D tentatively fits TRBD1 or TRBD2 (6 bases each). The CDR3 consists of 14 residues. Germline CDR1 reads SGHRS; CDR2 reads YFSETQ. V gave up 6 bases and J gave up 6 bases, with 16 bases separating them. CDR3: CASTKGGSGNEQFF. In DNA form, the CDR3 reads TGCGCCAGCACCAAGGGGGGTAGCGGCAATGAGCAGTTCTTC.

The rearrangement joins TRBV11-2 to TRBJ1-1; possibly TRBD1 for D (5 bases). CDR3 length: 15 residues. Between the trimmed V and J ends, which lost 4 bases and 1 base, there was a span of 13 bases. Germline V gene data show CDR1 as SGHAT and CDR2 as FQNNGV. The CDR3 DNA follows: TGTGCCAGCAGCTCGGGGGTGGGAAGGAACACTGAAGCTTTCTTT. It is translated as CASSSGVGRNTEAFF.

V usage is TRBV10-3 and J usage is TRBJ1-5, with no clear D. The V gene lost 5 bases and the J gene lost 6 bases, with 14 bases spanning the gap. The CDR3 has 14 amino acids. The germline V gene encodes CDR1 ENHRY and CDR2 SYGVKD. CDR3: CAISPGPEGQPQHF. As DNA, the CDR3 is TGTGCCATCAGTCCCGGGCCTGAGGGTCAGCCCCAGCATTTT.

The gene calls are TRBV7-2 and TRBJ2-5; weak D call: TRBD1 (5 bases). This CDR3 region has 14 residues. V was cut by 5 bases and J by 7 bases, with 17 bases left in between. Germline CDR1 and CDR2: SGHTA and FQGNSA. CDR3 sequence: CASSPAGFLGTQYF. The CDR3 coding sequence is TGTGCCAGCAGCCCAGCAGGGTTCCTAGGGACCCAGTACTTC.

This rearrangement joins TRBV7-6 to TRBJ2-7; TRBD1 matches 7 bases. CDR3 size: 14 residues. V lost 3 bases to trimming and J lost 4 bases; unmatched junction nucleotides: 6. Germline V gives CDR1 SGHVS, CDR2 FNYEAQ. In DNA form, the CDR3 reads TGTGCCAGCAGCTTGTCCGAGGGGGCGTACGAGCAGTACTTC. Translating it yields CASSLSEGAYEQYF.

The chain employs TRBV2 and TRBJ1-5; D gene unclear. The V end lost 4 bases, the J end lost 0 bases, and 10 bases lay between the germline ends. The germline gives CDR1 SNHLY, CDR2 FYNNEI. This CDR3 has 15 residues. The CDR3 DNA is TGTGCCAGCAGTGCCGGCCACAATAGCAATCAGCCCCAGCATTTT. Translation: CASSAGHNSNQPQHF.

This clone came up a few times. The chain uses TRBV30 and TRBJ2-2; D remains unclear. Trimming stripped 1 base from V and 6 bases from J, with 9 bases between. The CDR3 covers 13 residues. CDR1 and CDR2 from the germline V gene are GTSNPN and SVGIG (reference sequence). CDR3: CAWSGDLSGELFF. The DNA of the CDR3 is TGTGCCTGGAGTGGAGACCTTTCCGGGGAGCTGTTTTTT.

This chain links TRBV6-5 with TRBJ1-2; TRBD1 agrees at 9 bases. The CDR3 runs to 12 residues. After removal of 6 bases from V and 8 bases from J, the junction contained 4 bases not matched to a gene. Germline CDR1 reads MNHEY; CDR2 reads SVGAGI. In DNA, the CDR3 is TGTGCCAGCAGACAGGGGGCTCAAGGCTACACCTTC. Translated: CASRQGAQGYTF.

This rearrangement joins TRBV19 to TRBJ2-5; D ambiguous. Germline CDR1 and CDR2: LNHDA and SQIVND (reference sequence). The V end was cut by 6 bases, the J end by 4 bases, with 9 bases between. This CDR3 spans 12 amino acids. The CDR3 nucleotides are TGTGCCAGTAGCCGAAGGGCAGAGACCCAGTACTTC. Encoded protein: CASSRRAETQYF.

The genes are TRBV29-1 and TRBJ2-5; D call uncertain. This CDR3 comprises 14 residues. CDR1 and CDR2 from the germline V gene are SQVTM and ANQGSEA. Trimming removed 0 bases at V and 4 bases at J, with 12 bases between. The CDR3 here is CSVEDWSWGETQYF. CDR3 coding DNA: TGCAGCGTTGAAGATTGGTCGTGGGGAGAGACCCAGTACTTC.

This clone has ten or more counts. The chain combines TRBV5-4 with TRBJ2-2, with 8 bases aligning to TRBD1. The germline V gene encodes CDR1 SGHNT and CDR2 YYREEE (reference sequence). This CDR3 spans 16 amino acids. J gave up 6 bases and V 4 bases, and 11 bases lay outside the gene matches. The CDR3 sequence: CASSHFGPGQAGELFF. As DNA, the CDR3 is TGTGCCAGCAGCCATTTTGGACCGGGACAGGCCGGGGAGCTGTTTTTT.

V is TRBV29-1 and J is TRBJ2-5, with 9 nucleotides matching TRBD1. The V gene end was trimmed by 3 bases and the J gene end by 4 bases; junction bases not matched to a gene: 6. Germline CDR1 and CDR2: SQVTM and ANQGSEA. The CDR3 is made up of 14 amino acids. CDR3 amino acids: CSVDSGQGIETQYF. CDR3 DNA: TGCAGCGTTGATTCTGGACAGGGGATAGAGACCCAGTACTTC.

This clone occurred a few times. The rearrangement joins TRBV6-5 to TRBJ2-1, with 7 bases identical to TRBD2. CDR1 and CDR2 (germline): MNHEY, SVGAGI. V was clipped by 5 bases and J by 7 bases; unmatched bases: 11. The CDR3 is made up of 15 amino acids. The CDR3 DNA reads TGTGCCAGCAGTCTCCGGCGGGAGCCGTGGAATGAGCAGTTCTTC. The encoded protein is CASSLRREPWNEQFF.

CDR3 sequence: CSKETGESDEQFF. CDR3 nucleotide sequence: TGCAGCAAAGAGACAGGGGAGAGCGATGAGCAGTTCTTC. The rearrangement links TRBV29-1 to TRBJ2-1; TRBD1 aligns across 8 bases. CDR1 and CDR2 from the germline V gene are SQVTM and ANQGSEA. The trim removed 8 bases at V and 8 bases at J, leaving 11 bases unmatched. The CDR3 runs 13 residues.

This clone has more than one count but fewer than ten. V gene TRBV19 combines with J gene TRBJ2-1; 9 nucleotides match TRBD1. V dropped 4 bases and J dropped 7; count of bases not matched to a gene: 5. CDR1 and CDR2 from the germline V gene are LNHDA and SQIVND (reference sequence). The CDR3 spans 14 residues. The CDR3 is CASSTWTGENEQFF. DNA of the CDR3: TGTGCCAGTAGTACCTGGACAGGGGAGAATGAGCAGTTCTTC.

This clone was seen only once. The V gene is TRBV30, the J gene TRBJ2-7; D not resolved. This CDR3 has 13 residues. Germline CDR1 is GTSNPN and CDR2 is SVGIG (reference sequence). V was pared by 4 bases and J by 1 base, with 11 bases between. The chain's CDR3 is CAWMSRFSYEQYF. The CDR3 DNA is TGTGCCTGGATGTCTCGTTTTTCCTACGAGCAGTACTTC.

The chain recombines TRBV28 with TRBJ2-2, with D perhaps matching TRBD2 (6 bases). Deletions cut 8 bases from V and 6 bases from J, with 16 bases between. Germline V lookup: CDR1 MDHEN, CDR2 SYDVKM. CDR3 length: 14 residues. CDR3 sequence: CASRVEGRAGELFF. The DNA for the CDR3 is TGTGCCAGCCGAGTGGAGGGCCGCGCCGGGGAGCTGTTTTTT.

V gene TRBV30 combines with J gene TRBJ2-7; unclear D gene. This CDR3 is built from 13 residues. The ends were cut back, 0 bases at V and 4 bases at J, with 10 bases in the middle. Germline assignment: CDR1 GTSNPN and CDR2 SVGIG (reference sequence). The CDR3 protein is CAWSVPGRYEQYF. The CDR3, as DNA: TGTGCCTGGAGTGTACCAGGCAGGTACGAGCAGTACTTC.

Of note for this clone: Other DNA sequences of this sample code for an identical CDR3. This chain uses TRBV11-2 with TRBJ2-6; D not resolved. Trimming removed 2 bases from V and 0 bases from J, with 5 bases in between. CDR3 size: 15 residues. Germline-derived CDR1 and CDR2 are SGHAT and FQNNGV. CDR3 DNA: TGTGCCAGCAGCTTAACGCCCTCTGGGGCCAACGTCCTGACTTTC. Encoded protein: CASSLTPSGANVLTF.

The chain is built from TRBV7-2 and TRBJ1-1, with a weak D call TRBD1 (5 bases). The ends were cut back, 5 bases at V and 5 bases at J, with 15 bases in the middle. This CDR3 contains 14 residues. Germline CDR1 and CDR2: SGHTA and FQGNSA. In nucleotides, the CDR3 is TGTGCCAGCAGCGCCGCAGGGAGACGGACTGAAGCTTTCTTT. Its protein product is CASSAAGRRTEAFF.